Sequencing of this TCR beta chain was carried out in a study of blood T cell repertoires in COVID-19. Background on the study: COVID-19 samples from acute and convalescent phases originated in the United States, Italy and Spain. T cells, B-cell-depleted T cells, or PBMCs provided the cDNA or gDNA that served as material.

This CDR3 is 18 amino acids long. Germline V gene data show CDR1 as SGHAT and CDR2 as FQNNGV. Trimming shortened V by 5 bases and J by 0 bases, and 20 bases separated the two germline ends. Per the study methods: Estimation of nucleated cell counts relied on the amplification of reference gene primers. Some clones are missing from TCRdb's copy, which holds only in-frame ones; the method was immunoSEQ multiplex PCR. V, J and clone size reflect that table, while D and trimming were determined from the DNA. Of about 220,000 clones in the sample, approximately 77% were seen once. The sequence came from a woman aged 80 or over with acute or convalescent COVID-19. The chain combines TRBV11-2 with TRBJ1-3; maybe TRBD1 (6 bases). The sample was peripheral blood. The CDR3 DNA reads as TGTGCCAGCAGCCTCCATGGGCCAGGGGCAATCTCTGGAAACACCATATATTTT. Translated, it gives CASSLHGPGAISGNTIYF.